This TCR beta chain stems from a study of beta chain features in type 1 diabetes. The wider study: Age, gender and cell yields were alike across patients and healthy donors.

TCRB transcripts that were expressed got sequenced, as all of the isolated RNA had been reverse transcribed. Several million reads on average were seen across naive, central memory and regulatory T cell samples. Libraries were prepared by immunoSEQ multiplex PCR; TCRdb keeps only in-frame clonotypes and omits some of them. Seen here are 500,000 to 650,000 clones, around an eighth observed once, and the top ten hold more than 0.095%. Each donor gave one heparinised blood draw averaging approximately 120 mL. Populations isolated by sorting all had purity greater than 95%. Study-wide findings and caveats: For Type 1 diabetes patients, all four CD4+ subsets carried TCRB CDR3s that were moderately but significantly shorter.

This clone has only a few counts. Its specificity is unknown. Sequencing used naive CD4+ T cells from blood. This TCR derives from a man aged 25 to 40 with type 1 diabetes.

CDR3 sequence: CASSPGTGDEQYF. CDR3 nucleotide sequence: TGTGCCAGTAGTCCCGGGACAGGGGACGAGCAGTACTTC. The chain employs TRBV19 and TRBJ2-7, with TRBD1 matching over 10 bases. CDR3 length: 13 residues. Germline V gives CDR1 LNHDA, CDR2 SQIVND (reference sequence). Trimming at V came to 5 bases and at J to 5 bases, leaving 3 bases not matched to a gene.